Listed here are 29 T cell receptor beta chains from one sample, sequenced in a study of shared clonotypes between healthy human individuals. The data were produced by immunoSEQ multiplex PCR, yet TCRdb's version contains in-frame clones alone and is incomplete. The sample records about 490,000 clones, about 79% being singletons. Sample: PBMCs. The receptors shown here come from a woman aged 35 to 49 in good health. Some clones in this sample may be carry-over from other donors' samples.

There are a few counts of this clone. The chain couples TRBV14 to TRBJ2-1; D is unclear. Per the germline V gene, CDR1 is SGHDN and CDR2 is FVKESK. The CDR3 contains 12 residues. V was trimmed by 2 bases and J by 15 bases, leaving 14 bases between them. The CDR3 DNA reads TGTGCCAGCAGCCAACAGTTAGGTCCTCGGTTCTTC. Translation: CASSQQLGPRFF. The whole variable domain, filled in from reference TRBV14 and TRBJ2-1, reads EAGVTQFPSHSVIEKGQTVTLRCDPISGHDNLYWYRRVMGKEIKFLLHFVKESKQDESGMPNNRFLAERTGGTYSTLKVQPAELEDSGVYFCASSQQLGPRFFGPGTRLTVL.

V usage is TRBV30 and J usage is TRBJ2-5; D remains ambiguous. V was clipped by 7 bases and J by 1 base, with 13 bases between them. The germline V gene encodes CDR1 GTSNPN and CDR2 SVGIG (reference sequence). This CDR3 is built from 13 residues. CDR3 sequence: CAFQLGVQETQYF. CDR3 coding DNA: TGTGCCTTCCAGCTAGGCGTCCAAGAGACCCAGTACTTC.

V is TRBV25-1 and J is TRBJ2-3; 9 nucleotides match TRBD2. V gave up 1 base and J gave up 3 bases; unmatched junction bases: 5. CDR1 and CDR2 from the germline V gene are MGHDK and SYGVNS. The CDR3 spans 16 residues. This chain's CDR3 is CASSELAGVGTDTQYF. CDR3 DNA sequence: TGTGCCAGCAGTGAATTAGCGGGAGTAGGAACAGATACGCAGTATTTT.

CDR3 in amino acids: CASSLIGSGRRTDTQYF. The CDR3, as DNA: TGTGCCAGCAGCTTAATTGGTAGCGGGAGGCGGACAGATACGCAGTATTTT. V usage is TRBV7-3 and J usage is TRBJ2-3; 10 nucleotides match TRBD2. After removal of 1 base from V and 3 bases from J, the junction contained 7 bases not matched to a gene. The CDR3 is made up of 17 amino acids. Germline CDR1 reads SGHTA; CDR2 reads FQGTGA. The entire variable domain, with the rest obtained from reference TRBV7-3 and TRBJ2-3, is as follows: GAGVSQTPSNKVTEKGKYVELRCDPISGHTALYWYRQSLGQGPEFLIYFQGTGAADDSGLPNDRFFAVRPEGSVSTLKIQRTERGDSAVYLCASSLIGSGRRTDTQYFGPGTRLTVL.

The chain carries TRBV28 and TRBJ2-7; possible D gene TRBD1, 6 bases. CDR1 is MDHEN, CDR2 SYDVKM, per germline. The CDR3 totals 14 residues. With 8 bases removed from V and 3 bases from J, the gap between germline ends came to 17 bases. As DNA, the CDR3 is TGTGCCAGCGGGCCCCAGACAGGCGGCTACGAGCAGTACTTC. Residues: CASGPQTGGYEQYF.

This clone occurred once. A clone one base away is much larger, so this may be a read error. At the DNA level, this CDR3 is encoded by other sequences in the same sample as well. CDR3 bases: TGTGCCAGCAGTTCAACCTACGAGCAGTACTTC. Translation: CASSSTYEQYF. The gene calls are TRBV6-6 and TRBJ2-7; D remains ambiguous. The V end lost 4 bases, the J end lost 2 bases, and 3 bases lay between the germline ends. The CDR3 is 11 amino acids. CDR1 and CDR2 from the germline V gene are MNHNY and SVGAGI (reference sequence).

The rearrangement links TRBV6-1 to TRBJ1-4; TRBD1 is a possible D gene (5 bases). Deletions cut 7 bases from V and 6 bases from J, with 15 bases between. This CDR3 has 14 amino acids. Per the germline V gene, CDR1 is MNHNS and CDR2 is SASEGT. The CDR3 is CASTRGVRDEKLFF. The CDR3 coding sequence is TGTGCCAGCACCCGAGGGGTAAGGGATGAAAAACTGTTTTTT.

The chain has TRBV27 and TRBJ2-4; D may be TRBD2 (5 bases). The CDR3 runs to 16 residues. Looked up from germline, CDR1 is MNHEY and CDR2 is SMNVEV (reference sequence). Trimming cost V 8 bases and J 0 bases, with 17 bases left between them. The CDR3, as DNA: TGTGCCAGCCCCCGTATCCGGGGAGTAGCCAAAAACATTCAGTACTTC. As protein: CASPRIRGVAKNIQYF.

The CDR3 loop is CASSFRQGTEAFF. The CDR3 DNA reads as TGTGCCAGCAGTTTTCGACAGGGCACTGAAGCTTTCTTT. The V gene is TRBV28, the J gene TRBJ1-1, with 7 bases matching TRBD1. The CDR3 has 13 amino acids. V trimming: 3 bases; J trimming: 4 bases; junction bases outside the gene matches: 2. CDR1 and CDR2 (germline): MDHEN, SYDVKM.

A single count supports this clone. A read error may account for a junction end that differs from germline. The chain combines TRBV13 with TRBJ1-4; D not resolved. Germline V gene sequence: CDR1 PRHDT, CDR2 FYEKMQ (reference sequence). CDR3 size: 13 residues. CDR3 coding DNA: TGTGCCAACAGCTTAAGCCGGAATGAAAAACTGTTTTTT. This sequence encodes CANSLSRNEKLFF.

This clone occurred a few times. The chain joins TRBV2 to TRBJ1-1, with D uncertain. CDR1 and CDR2 from the germline V gene are SNHLY and FYNNEI. The CDR3 contains 13 residues. Between the trimmed V and J ends, which lost 7 bases and 4 bases, there was a span of 13 bases. The chain's CDR3 is CASILDLSTEAFF. The CDR3 DNA sequence: TGTGCCAGCATCCTTGATTTAAGCACTGAAGCTTTCTTT.

The chain uses TRBV29-1 and TRBJ1-2; 9 bases fit TRBD1. This CDR3 is 12 amino acids long. CDR1 is SQVTM and CDR2 is ANQGSEA in the germline V gene. With V trimmed by 3 bases and J by 4 bases, 0 bases remained unmatched. CDR3 in DNA: TGCAGCGTTGAGGACAGGGGCTATGGCTACACCTTC. It yields the protein CSVEDRGYGYTF. The whole variable domain, remainder taken from reference TRBV29-1 and TRBJ1-2, is SAVISQKPSRDICQRGTSLTIQCQVDSQVTMMFWYRQQPGQSLTLIATANQGSEATYESGFVIDKFPISRPNLTFSTLTVSNMSPEDSSIYLCSVEDRGYGYTFGSGTRLTVV.

Of note for this clone: A far more abundant clone sits one base away, making this likely a read error. CDR3 coding DNA: TGTGCCAGCAGCTTAGTTCCAGTGGCCTACAATGAGCAGTTCTTC. Protein sequence: CASSLVPVAYNEQFF. J is TRBJ2-1 and V is TRBV7-9; D unclear. CDR1 SEHNR and CDR2 FQNEAQ come from the germline V gene (reference sequence). The CDR3 length is 15 residues. Trimming stripped 1 base from V and 2 bases from J, with 9 bases between.

The V call is TRBV6-6, the J call TRBJ2-6; TRBD1 or TRBD2 may be the D gene (5 bases each). The CDR3 totals 14 residues. V lost 7 bases and J 0 bases, leaving 7 bases between the germline ends. The germline V gene encodes CDR1 MNHNY and CDR2 SVGAGI (reference sequence). The CDR3 nucleotides are TGTGCCAGCAATGGGGGCTCTGGGGCCAACGTCCTGACTTTC. This translates into CASNGGSGANVLTF.

The rearrangement joins TRBV6-6 to TRBJ2-2; possibly TRBD1 for D (6 bases). The CDR3 extends over 14 amino acids. From germline, CDR1 is MNHNY and CDR2 SVGAGI (reference sequence). Trimming cost V 4 bases and J 1 base, with 7 bases left between them. CDR3 nucleotide sequence: TGTGCCAGCAGTTCGGACAGGAACACCGGGGAGCTGTTTTTT. Translation: CASSSDRNTGELFF.

The chain has TRBV7-3 and TRBJ2-1, with TRBD1 matching 10 bases. The CDR3 covers 14 residues. Germline loops: CDR1 SGHTA, CDR2 FQGTGA. V was pared by 5 bases and J by 7 bases, with 5 bases of the junction left unmatched. The CDR3, as DNA: TGTGCCAGCAGCACCGGGACAGGGGTAAATGAGCAGTTCTTC. Its translation: CASSTGTGVNEQFF.

The chain uses TRBV28 and TRBJ2-1; D is unclear. Germline V gene data show CDR1 as MDHEN and CDR2 as SYDVKM. The V end was cut by 1 base, the J end by 0 bases, with 10 bases between. This CDR3 has 16 amino acids. CDR3 loop: CASSLSPLSSYNEQFF. CDR3 in DNA: TGTGCCAGCAGTTTATCCCCTCTCAGCTCCTACAATGAGCAGTTCTTC.

This clone was found once. The chain is built from TRBV28 and TRBJ2-1; TRBD2 matches at 7 bases. The CDR3 is 15 residues long. The ends lost 2 bases at V and 2 bases at J; junction bases unmatched: 3. Germline V CDR1 and CDR2: MDHEN, SYDVKM. This CDR3 reads CASSLRSGAYNEQFF. The CDR3 DNA sequence: TGTGCCAGCAGTTTAAGGAGCGGGGCCTACAATGAGCAGTTCTTC.

The V and J genes are TRBV14 and TRBJ2-7; a possible D gene is TRBD1 (5 bases). Germline CDR1 and CDR2: SGHDN and FVKESK. CDR3 length: 12 amino acids. The V end lost 4 bases, the J end lost 3 bases, and 7 bases lay between the germline ends. The CDR3, as DNA: TGTGCCAGCAGCCTCCAGGGCTACGAGCAGTACTTC. Its protein product is CASSLQGYEQYF.

This clone was observed a few times. The rearrangement links TRBV5-6 to TRBJ2-4; 8 nucleotides line up with TRBD1. V shed 3 bases, J shed 0 bases, and the junction held 5 bases outside the gene matches. CDR3 length equals 16 residues. Germline CDR1 SGHDT, CDR2 YYEEEE. Here the CDR3 DNA reads TGTGCCAGCAGCTGGGGACAGGACATAGCCAAAAACATTCAGTACTTC. It yields the protein CASSWGQDIAKNIQYF.

To note about this clone: This may be a read error, as it is one base from a much larger clone. The missing conserved phenylalanine or tryptophan at the end of this CDR3 makes a read error likely. The V gene is TRBV28, the J gene TRBJ2-2, with 10 bases identical to TRBD2. The germline V gene encodes CDR1 MDHEN and CDR2 SYDVKM. This CDR3 is 16 amino acids long. After removal of 3 bases from V and 2 bases from J, the junction contained 3 bases not matched to a gene. The chain's CDR3 is CASSLSGRGNTGELFL. The DNA of the CDR3 is TGTGCCAGCAGTTTGAGCGGGAGGGGTAACACCGGGGAGCTGTTTCTT.

This chain joins TRBV4-2 and TRBJ1-4; D is perhaps TRBD1 (5 bases). Germline V gene data show CDR1 as LGHNA and CDR2 as YNFKEQ. The V end lost 1 base, the J end lost 7 bases, and 13 bases lay between the germline ends. This CDR3 is built from 15 residues. The CDR3 sequence is CASSQAGRVFEKLFF. CDR3 nucleotides: TGTGCCAGCAGCCAAGCAGGGAGGGTATTTGAAAAACTGTTTTTT.

This clone was detected a few times. J is TRBJ2-1 and V is TRBV11-3; weak D call: TRBD2 (6 bases). This CDR3 is 19 amino acids long. Germline V gene sequence: CDR1 SGHNT, CDR2 YENEEA. The V and J ends lost 2 bases and 3 bases respectively, with 23 bases between them. CDR3 protein: CASSLSLFRRLASYNEQFF. CDR3 DNA sequence: TGTGCCAGCAGCTTAAGCCTATTCCGGAGGCTAGCGAGCTACAATGAGCAGTTCTTC.

J is TRBJ2-5 and V is TRBV11-2; TRBD2 might be the D (6 bases). TRBJ2-7 matches the DNA end more closely, so the J call is doubtful. The CDR3 spans 15 residues. Germline V CDR1 and CDR2: SGHAT, FQNNGV. The CDR3 DNA follows: TGTGCCAGCAGCTTAGTCCGGGACTTCTCCCCCGAGCAGTACTTC. It is translated as CASSLVRDFSPEQYF.

The chain links TRBV28 to TRBJ2-7; 10 nucleotides match TRBD1. With V trimmed by 4 bases and J by 7 bases, 7 bases remained unmatched. Per germline, CDR1 MDHEN and CDR2 SYDVKM. The CDR3 is 14 amino acids. The CDR3 is CASSSGQGPTEQYF. In DNA, the CDR3 is TGTGCCAGCAGTTCGGGACAGGGGCCTACGGAGCAGTACTTC.

The V and J genes are TRBV7-9 and TRBJ2-1, with a weak D call TRBD2 (6 bases). Germline CDR1 reads SEHNR; CDR2 reads FQNEAQ (reference sequence). Trimming pared 4 bases from V and 2 bases from J, leaving 18 bases between. CDR3 size: 17 residues. This chain's CDR3 is CASSSRLDSGAYNEQFF. The CDR3 DNA is TGTGCCAGCAGCTCTAGACTAGATAGTGGTGCCTACAATGAGCAGTTCTTC.

The chain couples TRBV6-6 to TRBJ2-5, with D possibly matching TRBD1 (6 bases). V lost 4 bases and J lost 0, with 12 bases in between. Germline values: CDR1 MNHNY, CDR2 SVGAGI (reference sequence). The CDR3 length is 15 residues. The CDR3 bases are TGTGCCAGCAGTTCGACAGGCTCGTACCAAGAGACCCAGTACTTC. The encoded protein is CASSSTGSYQETQYF.

V gene TRBV9 combines with J gene TRBJ2-7; D uncertain. V was clipped by 0 bases and J by 3 bases, with 13 bases between them. Germline V CDR1 and CDR2: SGDLS, YYNGEE. The CDR3 has 15 residues. CDR3 DNA: TGTGCCAGCAGCGTAGGTGGGAACACAGACTACGAGCAGTACTTC. Translating it yields CASSVGGNTDYEQYF.

The V gene is TRBV29-1, the J gene TRBJ2-7, with 8 bases lining up with TRBD1. The V gene's germline CDR1 is SQVTM and CDR2 ANQGSEA. There are 12 residues in the CDR3. After removal of 5 bases from V and 7 bases from J, the junction contained 7 bases not matched to a gene. The CDR3 here is CSVQGAKDEQYF. The CDR3 bases are TGCAGCGTTCAGGGGGCAAAGGATGAGCAGTACTTC.